A single sample gave rise to the 16 T cell receptor beta chains below, sequenced in a study of blood T cell repertoires in COVID-19. This table comes from immunoSEQ multiplex PCR, and its TCRdb copy is limited to in-frame clones, with some not included. The data show 390,000 or so clones, with 90% seen just once and 5% to 8.5% held by the top ten. Specimen: peripheral blood. The receptor set was obtained from a man between 18 and 29 years old with active or convalescent COVID-19.

V is TRBV19 and J is TRBJ2-1; the D gene is possibly TRBD2 (7 bases). Germline loops: CDR1 LNHDA, CDR2 SQIVND (reference sequence). The V end was cut by 4 bases, the J end by 9 bases, with 19 bases between. The CDR3 is 15 residues long. CDR3 DNA: TGTGCCAGTAGTAATAACGGGGGGCCGCTCAGTGAGCAGTTCTTC. It encodes CASSNNGGPLSEQFF. The full variable domain, its missing parts supplied by reference TRBV19 and TRBJ2-1, is DGGITQSPKYLFRKEGQNVTLSCEQNLNHDAMYWYRQDPGQGLRLIYYSQIVNDFQKGDIAEGYSVSREKKESFPLTVTSAQKNPTAFYLCASSNNGGPLSEQFFGPGTRLTVL.

The genes are TRBV5-6 and TRBJ2-7; a possible D gene is TRBD1 (6 bases). With 4 bases removed from V and 3 bases from J, the gap between germline ends came to 11 bases. The germline gives CDR1 SGHDT, CDR2 YYEEEE. This CDR3 has 13 amino acids. CDR3 residues: CASSLGQFYEQYF. CDR3 nucleotides: TGTGCCAGCAGCCTCGGACAGTTCTACGAGCAGTACTTC.

DNA for the CDR3: TGTGCCAGCAGCTTAGAGTCGAGCTCCTACAATGAGCAGTTCTTC. Translated: CASSLESSSYNEQFF. V gene TRBV7-3 combines with J gene TRBJ2-1; D not resolved. V lost 2 bases and J 0 bases, leaving 8 bases between the germline ends. Germline V gene sequence: CDR1 SGHTA, CDR2 FQGTGA. This CDR3 is 15 amino acids long. Filled out from reference TRBV7-3 and TRBJ2-1, the complete variable domain reads GAGVSQTPSNKVTEKGKYVELRCDPISGHTALYWYRQSLGQGPEFLIYFQGTGAADDSGLPNDRFFAVRPEGSVSTLKIQRTERGDSAVYLCASSLESSSYNEQFFGPGTRLTVL.

The chain employs TRBV6-2 or TRBV6-3 and TRBJ1-6; D is undetermined. Germline CDR1 MNHEY, CDR2 SVGEGT. The ends were cut back, 2 bases at V and 9 bases at J, with 8 bases in the middle. This CDR3 contains 13 residues. CDR3 protein: CASSYRVGSPLHF. For the CDR3, the DNA is TGTGCCAGCAGTTACAGAGTTGGTTCACCCCTCCACTTT.

In its sample, this clone was seen once. The V and J genes are TRBV11-1 and TRBJ2-2; 7 nucleotides align to TRBD2. Germline CDR1 SGHAT, CDR2 FQDESV (reference sequence). Trimming cost V 8 bases and J 7 bases; bases outside gene matches: 10. The CDR3 sequence is 14 residues long. CDR3 region: CASRREYDDGELFF. The CDR3 DNA follows: TGTGCCAGCCGGCGGGAGTACGACGACGGGGAGCTGTTTTTT.

This sequence joins TRBV7-9 and TRBJ2-2, with D possibly being TRBD2 (5 bases). Germline V gene data show CDR1 as SEHNR and CDR2 as FQNEAQ (reference sequence). The CDR3 length is 16 residues. The V end was cut by 3 bases, the J end by 5 bases, with 16 bases between. CDR3 bases: TGTGCCAGCAGCTTCCCCGGCCGCCCGGGGACCGGGGAGCTGTTTTTT. Residues: CASSFPGRPGTGELFF.

V is TRBV6-6 and J is TRBJ1-1; D may be TRBD1 (5 bases). V lost 8 bases to trimming and J lost 10 bases, with 20 bases between them. This CDR3 contains 13 residues. Germline-derived CDR1 and CDR2 are MNHNY and SVGAGI (reference sequence). Here the CDR3 reads CASRGVSRLGAFF. The CDR3 coding sequence is TGTGCCAGCCGGGGGGTTTCTCGCTTGGGAGCTTTCTTT.

The chain has TRBV7-8 and TRBJ2-5; the match to TRBD1 covers 7 bases. J gave up 4 bases and V 1 base, and 3 bases lay outside the gene matches. Germline loops: CDR1 SGHVS, CDR2 FQNEAQ. This CDR3 has 14 amino acids. The DNA of the CDR3 is TGTGCCAGCAGCTTAGACAGGGGAAGAGAGACCCAGTACTTC. This translates into CASSLDRGRETQYF.

The genes are TRBV6-4 and TRBJ2-1; TRBD2 agrees at 10 bases. The V gene end was trimmed by 10 bases and the J gene end by 0 bases; junction bases not matched to a gene: 15. Germline V gene lookup returns CDR1 MRHNA and CDR2 SNTAGT. The CDR3 consists of 18 residues. The CDR3 region is CAIVIIGTSEFSYNEQFF. The CDR3 DNA reads as TGTGCCATCGTTATTATCGGGACTAGCGAATTCTCCTACAATGAGCAGTTCTTC.

The rearrangement uses TRBV6-5 and TRBJ1-5; weak D call: TRBD1 (5 bases). From germline, CDR1 is MNHEY and CDR2 SVGAGI. V was clipped by 4 bases and J by 3 bases, with 10 bases between them. The CDR3 is 14 residues long. The DNA of the CDR3 is TGTGCCAGCAGTTTCCGACAGACCAATCAGCCCCAGCATTTT. This sequence encodes CASSFRQTNQPQHF.

This clone occurred once. The chain carries TRBV19 and TRBJ2-7; D perhaps matches TRBD1 (5 bases). Trimming left V 9 bases short and J 1 base short, with 13 bases between. CDR1 LNHDA and CDR2 SQIVND come from the germline V gene (reference sequence). This CDR3 contains 13 residues. CDR3 in DNA: TGTGCCAGCTCGACAGCCTGGTCCTACGAGCAGTACTTC. It specifies CASSTAWSYEQYF. Supplemented by reference TRBV19 and TRBJ2-7, the full variable domain reads DGGITQSPKYLFRKEGQNVTLSCEQNLNHDAMYWYRQDPGQGLRLIYYSQIVNDFQKGDIAEGYSVSREKKESFPLTVTSAQKNPTAFYLCASSTAWSYEQYFGPGTRLTVT.

CDR3: CARSLSGDDTDTQYF. As DNA, the CDR3 is TGTGCCAGAAGCTTGTCGGGGGACGACACAGATACGCAGTATTTT. The chain is built from TRBV5-3 and TRBJ2-3; possibly TRBD2 for D (6 bases). TRBV5-3 is an ORF, with its function uncertain. The CDR3 consists of 15 residues. V lost 1 base and J 2 bases, leaving 11 bases between the germline ends.

The chain joins TRBV9 to TRBJ2-5; a weak D match, TRBD1 (5 bases). CDR1 is SGDLS, CDR2 YYNGEE, per germline. The CDR3 length is 15 residues. V lost 0 bases to trimming and J lost 4 bases, with 13 bases between them. CDR3: CASSVAWQGRETQYF. Written as DNA, the CDR3 is TGTGCCAGCAGCGTAGCTTGGCAGGGCCGAGAGACCCAGTACTTC.

This clone occurred once. V and J are TRBV6-2 or TRBV6-3 and TRBJ1-6, with D unresolved. V lost 6 bases and J lost 8, with 11 bases in between. This CDR3 is built from 13 residues. Germline V gene data show CDR1 as MNHEY and CDR2 as SVGEGT. The CDR3 DNA follows: TGTGCCAGCAGCCTTCGCGGTGATTCACCCCTCCACTTT. Its translation: CASSLRGDSPLHF.

The sample holds one count of this clone. The rearrangement links TRBV27 to TRBJ2-3; D is perhaps TRBD2 (5 bases). V shed 4 bases and J shed 6 bases, with 23 bases lying between them. Germline V gene sequence: CDR1 MNHEY, CDR2 SMNVEV (reference sequence). This CDR3 is 17 amino acids long. The CDR3 nucleotides are TGTGCCAGCAGTTCACCTTGGTCGGGGTCCCTTCGGGATACGCAGTATTTT. It specifies CASSSPWSGSLRDTQYF.

V and J are TRBV24-1 and TRBJ2-1; the D gene is possibly TRBD2 (6 bases). This CDR3 is built from 16 residues. The ends were cut back, 3 bases at V and 0 bases at J, with 11 bases in the middle. Germline CDR1 and CDR2: KGHDR and SFDVKD. CDR3 bases: TGTGCCACCAGTGATCTACTAGCAAGCTCCTACAATGAGCAGTTCTTC. Encoded protein: CATSDLLASSYNEQFF.